This TCR beta chain originates from a study of blood T cell repertoires in COVID-19. Study summary: Specimens from acute and convalescent COVID-19 originated in the United States, Italy and Spain. The cDNA or gDNA used as material had been derived from T cells, B-cell-depleted T cells, or PBMCs.

Under the authors' procedure: Reference gene primer amplification yielded estimated nucleated cell counts. The protocol was immunoSEQ multiplex PCR, while the TCRdb copy is restricted to in-frame clones and leaves out a portion. V and J calls and clone size are those listed in that table; D and trimming were worked out from the DNA. Here the sample spans 110,000 to 150,000 clones, over 70% being singletons. This clonotype was obtained from a human donor in a cohort sampled during active COVID-19. The sample taken for sequencing was peripheral blood.

In DNA form, the CDR3 reads TGTGCCAGCAGCAGAGACAGGGCGGGTGAAAAACTGTTTTTT. Translated: CASSRDRAGEKLFF. This sequence joins TRBV5-4 and TRBJ1-4, with 7 positions matching TRBD1. Germline assignment: CDR1 SGHNT and CDR2 YYREEE (reference sequence). The CDR3 has 14 residues. The J segment lost 7 bases and the V segment lost 4 bases, leaving 7 bases of the junction unmatched. Full variable domain (remainder filled in from reference TRBV5-4 and TRBJ1-4): ETGVTQSPTHLIKTRGQQVTLRCSSQSGHNTVSWYQQALGQGPQFIFQYYREEENGRGNFPPRFSGLQFPNYSSELNVNALELDDSALYLCASSRDRAGEKLFFGSGTQLSVL.